This is a list of T cell receptor beta chains from one sample in a study of blood T cell repertoires in COVID-19. Assay used: immunoSEQ multiplex PCR; TCRdb lists only in-frame clones, some missing. Found here are roughly 400,000 clones, around 90% of them singletons; the top ten hold 2% to 2.5%. Sequenced sample: PBMCs or T cells enriched from blood (not recorded which). These receptors were collected from a woman aged 40 to 55 with acute COVID-19. Both conserved end residues are part of each CDR3. The order of the fields is V gene, D gene, clone size, J gene, CDR3 DNA, CDR3 protein. A D gene is named only where the DNA matches it firmly. Rows may omit the clone size; those that give it use once, few, many or a size class.

TRBV25-1,-,few,TRBJ1-6,TGTGCCAGCAGTGCACACGGGATCTATTCACCCCTCCACTTT,CASSAHGIYSPLHF
TRBV19,-,-,TRBJ2-2,TGTGCCAGTACGTCAGGGAATATCGACACCGGGGAGCTGTTTTTT,CASTSGNIDTGELFF
TRBV18,-,once,TRBJ1-6,TGTGCCAGCTCACCAGCCAGGGTGGGAAATTCACCCCTCCACTTT,CASSPARVGNSPLHF
TRBV24-1,-,-,TRBJ1-1,TGTGCCACCAGTTATCCGGAGGAGGGTGGAAACACTGAAGCTTTCTTT,CATSYPEEGGNTEAFF
TRBV6-6,-,-,TRBJ2-7,TGTGCCAGCTCTACAGGTGTCTACGAGCAGTACTTC,CASSTGVYEQYF
TRBV11-2,TRBD1,-,TRBJ2-2,TGTGCCAGCAGCTCCCGGAACCCCGGGACAGGGGCTTATGGGGAGCTGTTTTTT,CASSSRNPGTGAYGELFF
TRBV27,-,once,TRBJ1-1,TGTGCCAGCAGTTCCCTTGGGGCGCGGGATACTGAAGCTTTCTTT,CASSSLGARDTEAFF
TRBV11-2,TRBD2,once,TRBJ2-5,TGTGCCAGCAGCTTTCGGGCTAGCGGGGGGCGAGAGACCCAGTACTTC,CASSFRASGGRETQYF
TRBV2,-,-,TRBJ1-6,TGTGCCAGCAGCCGCGAGAGCTCCTATAATTCACCCCTCCACTTT,CASSRESSYNSPLHF
TRBV12-5,-,-,TRBJ1-1,TGTGCTAGTGGTTCGGGGGGCTTGAACACTGAAGCTTTCTTT,CASGSGGLNTEAFF
TRBV6-5,TRBD1,-,TRBJ2-7,TGTGCCAGCAGTTACCTCACGGACAGGGACGAGCAGTACTTC,CASSYLTDRDEQYF
TRBV9,-,-,TRBJ1-2,TGTGCCAGCAGCGTAGTTCAGGGCTTCGATGGCTACACCTTC,CASSVVQGFDGYTF
TRBV9,-,-,TRBJ1-2,TGTGCCAGCAGCGTAGCCACCGGGGAGACTAACTATGGCTACACCTTC,CASSVATGETNYGYTF
TRBV7-2,TRBD2,once,TRBJ2-5,TGTGCCAGCAGCTTAGCGCTGGCTAGCGGCCAAGAGACCCAGTACTTC,CASSLALASGQETQYF
TRBV29-1,-,-,TRBJ2-2,TGCAGCGTTGATCGAGGGAACACCGGGGAGCTGTTTTTT,CSVDRGNTGELFF
TRBV19,TRBD2,once,TRBJ2-2,TGTGCCAGTTCGACTCCTCCGGGACTAGGTGCCACCGGGGAGCTGTTTTTT,CASSTPPGLGATGELFF
TRBV19,TRBD2,-,TRBJ2-1,TGTGCCAGTAGCCTGGGGGTAGCGGGGGATAGTGGGCAGTTCTTC,CASSLGVAGDSGQFF
TRBV29-1,-,-,TRBJ1-1,TGCAGCGTTGCAGAGGTACGGGCTTTCTTT,CSVAEVRAFF
TRBV20-1,-,-,TRBJ2-1,TGCAGTGCTAGTAGGGGACTGACAAATGAGCAGTTCTTC,CSASRGLTNEQFF
TRBV7-9,TRBD1,-,TRBJ1-6,TGTGCCAGCAGCCCCCCAACAGGGGCCTTCCTCCACTTT,CASSPPTGAFLHF
TRBV4-2,TRBD2,-,TRBJ2-2,TGTGCCAGCAGCCAATATAGCGGGGGGAACACCGGGGAGCTGTTTTTT,CASSQYSGGNTGELFF
TRBV19,TRBD1,-,TRBJ1-1,TGTGCCAGTAGTATACACAGGGGAATGAACACTGAAGCTTTCTTT,CASSIHRGMNTEAFF
TRBV5-1,-,-,TRBJ2-3,TGCGCCAGCAGCTACGAGTTTTTAGATACGCAGTATTTT,CASSYEFLDTQYF
TRBV5-6,TRBD1,-,TRBJ1-4,TGTGCCAGCAGCACCTCCAGGACAGGGAATGAAAAACTGTTTTTT,CASSTSRTGNEKLFF
TRBV10-2,TRBD2,-,TRBJ2-5,TGCGCCAGCAGTGAGCAGGGAGGGGCTCTCCAAGAGACCCAGTACTTC,CASSEQGGALQETQYF
TRBV6-5,TRBD2,-,TRBJ2-7,TGTGCCAGCAGTTACTCGGCGGGGGACTCCTACGAGCAGTACTTC,CASSYSAGDSYEQYF
TRBV21-1,-,-,TRBJ2-7,TGTGCCAGCAGCACTTCGGGGACAGGGGACGACGAGCAGTACTTC,CASSTSGTGDDEQYF
TRBV18,-,-,TRBJ2-7,TGTGCCAGCTCACCATACTTAGGACATTCCAGCTCCTACGAGCAGTACTTC,CASSPYLGHSSSYEQYF
TRBV19,TRBD1,-,TRBJ1-5,TGTGCCAGTAGCCCGACAGGGGCGTTTAATCAGCCCCAGCATTTT,CASSPTGAFNQPQHF
TRBV18,-,-,TRBJ1-4,TGTGCCAGCTCACGGCAACGGTCGGGGTCTGGTAATGAAAAACTGTTTTTT,CASSRQRSGSGNEKLFF
TRBV5-4,-,-,TRBJ1-3,TGTGCCAGCAGCAGGGGTTCTGGAAACACCATATATTTT,CASSRGSGNTIYF
TRBV4-1,-,-,TRBJ2-7,TGCGCCAGCAGCCGGGGGGATTCCTACGAGCAGTACTTC,CASSRGDSYEQYF
TRBV9,-,-,TRBJ2-3,TGTGCCACATCTCGAGGTGTGCAGGGTACGCAGTATTTT,CATSRGVQGTQYF
TRBV6-2/TRBV6-3,-,-,TRBJ1-2,TGTGCCAGCAGCCCTCAGGAAGGAGCCCTACTAGGCTATGGCTACACCTTC,CASSPQEGALLGYGYTF
TRBV7-9,-,-,TRBJ1-1,TGTGCCAGCAGCAGTAGATGGGAGACTGAAGCTTTCTTT,CASSSRWETEAFF
TRBV6-9,-,-,TRBJ1-3,TGTGCCAGCAGTTATTCCTCAAACACCATATATTTT,CASSYSSNTIYF
TRBV5-1,-,-,TRBJ1-4,TGCGCCAGCAGCCCGGGACTTACGGGGTCTGAAAAACTGTTTTTT,CASSPGLTGSEKLFF
TRBV20-1,-,-,TRBJ1-1,TGCAGTGCTAGGTTTGTAACTGAAGCTTTCTTT,CSARFVTEAFF
TRBV9,TRBD2,-,TRBJ2-3,TGTGCCAGCAGCGTAGCGGGGACTAGCGATACGCAGTATTTT,CASSVAGTSDTQYF
TRBV7-8,-,-,TRBJ1-1,TGTGCCAGCAGCGCCCTAGCGGGGTCACCGGAAGCTTTCTTT,CASSALAGSPEAFF
TRBV15,TRBD1,once,TRBJ2-7,TGTGCCACCAGCAGACCGGACAGGGGGAGAGGGCAGTACTTC,CATSRPDRGRGQYF
TRBV20-1,-,-,TRBJ1-2,TGCAGTGCTAGCCCCCCCTCTGGCTACACCTTC,CSASPPSGYTF
TRBV5-4,TRBD1,-,TRBJ1-2,TGTGCCAGCAGCCGGGAAGGGACAGGGCACTATGGCTACACCTTC,CASSREGTGHYGYTF
TRBV5-4,TRBD2,-,TRBJ2-1,TGTGCCAGCAGCACGGGACTAGCGGGGGGAAATGAGCAGTTCTTC,CASSTGLAGGNEQFF
TRBV24-1,-,-,TRBJ1-3,TGTGCCACCAGTGGGACAGTGACAGGTGGAAACACCATATATTTT,CATSGTVTGGNTIYF
TRBV2,-,-,TRBJ1-2,TGTGCCAGCAGTGAAGGAGGGACATACTATGGCTACACCTTC,CASSEGGTYYGYTF
TRBV2,-,-,TRBJ2-1,TGTGCCAGCTCTCTCAGGGGACCTTTTTACAATGAGCAGTTCTTC,CASSLRGPFYNEQFF
TRBV29-1,-,-,TRBJ2-5,TGCAGCGTTGAAAGCGGGGAGACCCAGTACTTC,CSVESGETQYF
TRBV10-2,-,few,TRBJ1-2,TGCGCCAGCAGCTCAGACAGAATTTATGGCTACACCTTC,CASSSDRIYGYTF
TRBV18,-,few,TRBJ1-1,TGTGCCAGCTCACCCTACCTTGCGACACAGGGAGGGAGGCCTGAAGCTTTCTTT,CASSPYLATQGGRPEAFF
TRBV6-1,-,-,TRBJ1-6,TGTGCCAGCACGGACCGCGGCAGGGGAAGTTCACCCCTCCACTTT,CASTDRGRGSSPLHF
TRBV18,TRBD1,-,TRBJ1-2,TGTGCCAGCTCATCGGGACAGGGGGCAGTGGGCTACACCTTC,CASSSGQGAVGYTF
TRBV2,TRBD1,-,TRBJ2-1,TGTGCCAGCAGTGTCGCGACAGGGGCGCATGAGCAGTTCTTC,CASSVATGAHEQFF
TRBV5-1,-,-,TRBJ1-1,TGCGCCAGCAGCCGACAGGAGTCGAACACTGAAGCTTTCTTT,CASSRQESNTEAFF
TRBV3-1/TRBV3-2,TRBD1,-,TRBJ1-2,TGTGCCAGCAGCCAGCAAAACAGGGGATTCGATGGCTACACCTTC,CASSQQNRGFDGYTF